The sequence of this T cell receptor beta chain was determined in a study of regulatory T cells in long-lasting Graves disease. This clonotype has a count of ten or more. In building TCR beta libraries, iRepertoire HTBI primers were used together with Arm-PCR of CDR3 regions. TCRdb reprocessed the multiplex PCR reads via MiXCR and lists one record per CDR3 protein. The sample comprises 300,000 to 350,000 distinct CDR3 sequences, about 19% of which are singletons, and roughly 29% rests with the top ten. Stated time point: persistent/refractory GD, antithyroid drugs over 5 years with positive TRAb. From RNA extracted from PBMCs, the TCR library was made. American Thyroid Association guidelines defined Graves' disease diagnosis. Into tubes containing EDTA, 7.5 to 9.5 milliliters of peripheral blood were drawn. The sequencing here drew on peripheral blood mononuclear cells (PBMCs), taken when the disease was refractory, from a patient treated with antithyroid drugs. This receptor was obtained from a female donor with Graves disease.

The CDR3 DNA reads TGTGCCTGGAGTATCGGGGGTGTTGATGCGACCCAGTACTTC. Encoded protein: CAWSIGGVDATQYF. The rearrangement joins TRBV30 to TRBJ2-5; a weak D match, TRBD2 (6 bases). With 2 bases removed from V and 7 bases from J, the gap between germline ends came to 17 bases. Germline V gene lookup returns CDR1 GTSNPN and CDR2 SVGIG (reference sequence). The CDR3 runs 14 residues.